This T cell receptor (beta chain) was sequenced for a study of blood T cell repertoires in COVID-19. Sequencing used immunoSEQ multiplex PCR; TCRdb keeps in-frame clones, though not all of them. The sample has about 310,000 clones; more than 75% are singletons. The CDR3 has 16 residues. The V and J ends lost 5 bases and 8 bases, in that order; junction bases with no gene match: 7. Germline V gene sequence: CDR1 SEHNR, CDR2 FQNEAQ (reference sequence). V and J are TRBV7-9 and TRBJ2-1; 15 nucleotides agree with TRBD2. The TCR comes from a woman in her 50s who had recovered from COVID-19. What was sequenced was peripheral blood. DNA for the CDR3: TGTGCCAGCAGCGCCGGACTAGCGGGGGGGCCGGATGAGCAGTTCTTC. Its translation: CASSAGLAGGPDEQFF.